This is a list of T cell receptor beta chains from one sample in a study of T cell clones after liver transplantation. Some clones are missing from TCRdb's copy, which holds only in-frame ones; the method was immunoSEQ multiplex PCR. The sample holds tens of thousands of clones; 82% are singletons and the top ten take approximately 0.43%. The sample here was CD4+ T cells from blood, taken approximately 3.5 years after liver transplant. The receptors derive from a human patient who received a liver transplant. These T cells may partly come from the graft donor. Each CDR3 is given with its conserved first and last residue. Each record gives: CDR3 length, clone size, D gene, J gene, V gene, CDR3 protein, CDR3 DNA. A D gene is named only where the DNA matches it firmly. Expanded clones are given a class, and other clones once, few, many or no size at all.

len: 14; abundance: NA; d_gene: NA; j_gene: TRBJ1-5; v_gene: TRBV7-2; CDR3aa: CASSLTPQGQPQHF; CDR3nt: TGTGCCAGCAGCTTGACCCCTCAGGGGCAGCCCCAGCATTTT
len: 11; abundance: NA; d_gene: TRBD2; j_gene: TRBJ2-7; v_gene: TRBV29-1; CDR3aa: CSGTSDYEQYF; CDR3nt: TGCAGCGGGACTAGCGATTACGAGCAGTACTTC
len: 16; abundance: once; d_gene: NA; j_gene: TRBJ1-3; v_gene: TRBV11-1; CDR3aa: CASSLTTELSGNTIYF; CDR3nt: TGTGCCAGCAGCTTAACGACAGAACTCTCTGGAAACACCATATATTTT
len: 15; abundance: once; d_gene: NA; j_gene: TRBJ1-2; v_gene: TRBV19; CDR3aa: CASSTWGYSLRGYTF; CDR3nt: TGTGCCAGTAGTACATGGGGGTACTCCCTCCGTGGCTACACCTTC
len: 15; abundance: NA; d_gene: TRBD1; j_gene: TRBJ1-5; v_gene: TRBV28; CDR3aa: CASSLWQGAYQPQHF; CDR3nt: TGTGCCAGCAGTTTATGGCAGGGGGCTTATCAGCCCCAGCATTTT
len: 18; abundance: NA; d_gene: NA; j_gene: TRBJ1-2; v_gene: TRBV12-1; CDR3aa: CASSFAGNLRDRAYGYTF; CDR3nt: TGTGCCAGCAGCTTTGCGGGCAATCTCCGGGACAGGGCCTATGGCTACACCTTC
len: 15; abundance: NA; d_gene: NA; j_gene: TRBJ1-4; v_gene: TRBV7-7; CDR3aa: CASSLGATTNEKLFF; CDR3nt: TGTGCCAGCAGCTTAGGGGCGACAACTAATGAAAAACTGTTTTTT
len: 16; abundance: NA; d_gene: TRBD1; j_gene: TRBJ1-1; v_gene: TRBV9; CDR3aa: CASSVVLRTGGTEAFF; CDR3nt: TGTGCCAGCAGCGTAGTTCTGCGGACAGGGGGGACTGAAGCTTTCTTT
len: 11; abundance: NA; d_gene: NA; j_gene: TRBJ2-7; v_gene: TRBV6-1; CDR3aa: CASNTIYEQYF; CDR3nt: TGTGCCAGCAATACTATCTACGAGCAGTACTTC
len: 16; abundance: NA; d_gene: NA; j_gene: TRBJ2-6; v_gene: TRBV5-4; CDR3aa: CASHRWTVGGANVLTF; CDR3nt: TGTGCCAGCCATCGATGGACAGTTGGTGGGGCCAACGTCCTGACTTTC
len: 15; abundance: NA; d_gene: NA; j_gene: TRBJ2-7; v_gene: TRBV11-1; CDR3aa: CASSLTLSSVYEQYF; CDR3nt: TGTGCCAGCAGCTTGACATTGTCTAGCGTCTACGAGCAGTACTTC
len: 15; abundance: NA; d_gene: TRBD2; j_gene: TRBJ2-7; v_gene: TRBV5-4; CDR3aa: CASSQDASGTYEQYF; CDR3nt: TGTGCCAGCAGCCAAGATGCCAGCGGGACTTACGAGCAGTACTTC
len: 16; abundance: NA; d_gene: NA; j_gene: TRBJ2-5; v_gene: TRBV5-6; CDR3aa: CASSSFGTHGLETQYF; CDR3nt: TGTGCCAGCAGCTCCTTCGGGACTCACGGACTAGAGACCCAGTACTTC
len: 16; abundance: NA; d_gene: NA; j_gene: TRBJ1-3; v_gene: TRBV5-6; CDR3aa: CASSYTGHRSGNTIYF; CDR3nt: TGTGCCAGCAGTTATACGGGACACCGTTCTGGAAACACCATATATTTT
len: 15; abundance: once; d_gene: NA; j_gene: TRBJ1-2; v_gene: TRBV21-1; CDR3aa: CASSTRDRGGDGYTF; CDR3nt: TGTGCCAGCAGCACCCGGGACAGGGGAGGAGATGGCTACACCTTC
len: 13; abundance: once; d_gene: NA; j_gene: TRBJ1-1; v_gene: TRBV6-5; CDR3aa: CASSSTGTLLAFF; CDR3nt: TGTGCCAGCAGTTCGACAGGAACACTTCTAGCTTTCTTT
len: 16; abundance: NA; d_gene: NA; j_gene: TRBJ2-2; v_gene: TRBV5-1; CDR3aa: CASSWGGGGNTGELFF; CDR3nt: TGCGCCAGCAGCTGGGGTGGCGGAGGGAACACCGGGGAGCTGTTTTTT
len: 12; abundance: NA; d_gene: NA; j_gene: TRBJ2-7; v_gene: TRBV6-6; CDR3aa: CASAKQGYEQYF; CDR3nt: TGTGCCAGCGCGAAACAGGGCTACGAGCAGTACTTC
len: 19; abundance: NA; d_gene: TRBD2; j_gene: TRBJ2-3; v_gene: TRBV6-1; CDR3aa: CASSERSSGRVVGTDTQYF; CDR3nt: TGTGCCAGCAGTGAAAGATCTAGCGGGAGAGTTGTAGGCACAGATACGCAGTATTTT
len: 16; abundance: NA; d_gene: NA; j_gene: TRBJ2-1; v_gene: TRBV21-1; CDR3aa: CASSKVRLAGDGEQFF; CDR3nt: TGTGCCAGCAGCAAAGTAAGACTAGCGGGAGATGGTGAGCAGTTCTTC
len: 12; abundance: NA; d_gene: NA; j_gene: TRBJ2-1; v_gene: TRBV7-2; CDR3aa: CASSVISNEQFF; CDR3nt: TGTGCCAGCAGCGTAATTAGTAATGAGCAGTTCTTC
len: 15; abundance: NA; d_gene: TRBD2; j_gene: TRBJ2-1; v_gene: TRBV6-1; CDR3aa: CASSEGGLVIDEQFF; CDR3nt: TGTGCCAGCAGTGAAGGTGGACTAGTGATCGATGAGCAGTTCTTC
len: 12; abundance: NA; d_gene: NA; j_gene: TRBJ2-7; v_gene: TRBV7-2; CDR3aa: CASSSQRYEQYF; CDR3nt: TGTGCCAGCAGCTCCCAGCGCTACGAGCAGTACTTC
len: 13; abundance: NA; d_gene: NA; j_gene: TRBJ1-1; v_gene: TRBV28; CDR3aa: CASSLVRETEAFF; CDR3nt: TGTGCCAGCAGTTTGGTGCGGGAAACTGAAGCTTTCTTT
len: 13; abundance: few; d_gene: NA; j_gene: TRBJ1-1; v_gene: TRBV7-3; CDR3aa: CASSVMTDTEAFF; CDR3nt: TGTGCCAGCAGCGTCATGACGGACACTGAAGCTTTCTTT
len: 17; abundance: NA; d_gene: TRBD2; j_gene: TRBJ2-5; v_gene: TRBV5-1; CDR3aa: CASSLAGGLAGAETQYF; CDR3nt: TGCGCCAGCAGCTTGGCTGGGGGACTAGCGGGAGCTGAGACCCAGTACTTC
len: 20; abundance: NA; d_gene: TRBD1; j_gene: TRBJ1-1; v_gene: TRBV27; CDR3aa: CASSLWYGTGGGGVNTEAFF; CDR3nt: TGTGCCAGCAGTTTATGGTACGGGACAGGGGGCGGCGGGGTGAACACTGAAGCTTTCTTT
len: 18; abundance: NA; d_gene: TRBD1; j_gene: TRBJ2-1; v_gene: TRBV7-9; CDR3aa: CASSPRAGGTGDYNEQFF; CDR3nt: TGTGCCAGCAGCCCACGAGCAGGCGGGACAGGGGATTACAATGAGCAGTTCTTC
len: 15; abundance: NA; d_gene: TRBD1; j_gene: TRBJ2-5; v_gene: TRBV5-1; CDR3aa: CASSLNTGGQETQYF; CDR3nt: TGCGCCAGCAGCTTGAACACAGGGGGACAAGAGACCCAGTACTTC
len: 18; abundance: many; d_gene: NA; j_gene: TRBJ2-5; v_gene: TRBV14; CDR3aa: CASSQPLDNLPEAETQYF; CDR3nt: TGTGCCAGCAGCCAACCGCTGGATAACCTCCCAGAAGCGGAGACCCAGTACTTC
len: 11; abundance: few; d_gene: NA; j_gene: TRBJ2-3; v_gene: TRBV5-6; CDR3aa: CASSLADTQYF; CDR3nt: TGTGCCAGCAGCTTGGCAGATACGCAGTATTTT
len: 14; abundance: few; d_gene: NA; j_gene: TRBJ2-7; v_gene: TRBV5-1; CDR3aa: CASSPLGLRDEQYF; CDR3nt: TGCGCCAGCAGCCCCCTGGGGTTACGGGACGAGCAGTACTTC
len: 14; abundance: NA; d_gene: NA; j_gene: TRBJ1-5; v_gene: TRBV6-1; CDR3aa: CASSERRRNQPQHF; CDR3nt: TGTGCCAGCAGTGAACGGAGGAGAAATCAGCCCCAGCATTTT
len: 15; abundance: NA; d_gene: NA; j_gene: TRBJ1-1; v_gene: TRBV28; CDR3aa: CASSHGGSGDTEAFF; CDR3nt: TGTGCCAGCAGTCATGGGGGTTCAGGGGACACTGAAGCTTTCTTT
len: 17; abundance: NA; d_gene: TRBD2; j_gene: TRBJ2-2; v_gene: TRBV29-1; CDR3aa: CSVGPGLAGVLYRGAVF; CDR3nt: TGCAGCGTAGGACCGGGACTAGCGGGAGTATTGTACCGGGGAGCTGTTTTT